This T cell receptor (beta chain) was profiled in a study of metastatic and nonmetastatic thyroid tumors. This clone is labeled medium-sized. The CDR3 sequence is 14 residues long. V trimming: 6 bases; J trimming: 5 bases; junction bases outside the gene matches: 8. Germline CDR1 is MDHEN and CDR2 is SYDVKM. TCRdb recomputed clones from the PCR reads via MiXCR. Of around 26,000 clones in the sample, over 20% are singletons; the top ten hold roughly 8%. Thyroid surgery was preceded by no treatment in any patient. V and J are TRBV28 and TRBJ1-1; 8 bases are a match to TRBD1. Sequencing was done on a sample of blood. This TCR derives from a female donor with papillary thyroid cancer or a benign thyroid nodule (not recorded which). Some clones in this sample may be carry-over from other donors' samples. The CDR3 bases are TGTGCCAGCAGCCTGGGACAGGCCGGAACTGAAGCTTTCTTT. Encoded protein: CASSLGQAGTEAFF.